Below, 6 T cell receptor beta chains from the same sample are listed, as sequenced in a study of CD8 T cells in Susac syndrome. RNA, at about 0.45 to 1 ug, was reverse transcribed with random hexamers. TCRdb re-derived calls from the immunoSEQ multiplex PCR reads in MiXCR, one entry per CDR3 protein. The table has about 210,000 distinct CDR3 sequences, approximately 94% seen once; the top ten hold 0.1%. Sample: CD4+ T cells from PBMCs. These receptors were obtained from a human donor in good health.

V gene TRBV4-2 combines with J gene TRBJ2-1; TRBD2 aligns across 8 bases. CDR1 and CDR2 from the germline V gene are LGHNA and YNFKEQ. The ends lost 0 bases at V and 5 bases at J; junction bases unmatched: 3. This CDR3 is built from 15 residues. In nucleotides, the CDR3 is TGTGCCAGCAGCCAAGATCGACTAGCGAACAATGAGCAGTTCTTC. Translated: CASSQDRLANNEQFF.

The V and J genes are TRBV9 and TRBJ2-2; TRBD1 matches at 8 bases. The CDR3 length is 18 residues. Losses at the gene ends were 2 bases for V and 3 bases for J; bases not matched to a gene: 12. Germline values: CDR1 SGDLS, CDR2 YYNGEE. The CDR3 region is CASSVIDFRGPDTGELFF. DNA of the CDR3: TGTGCCAGCAGCGTGATAGATTTCAGGGGGCCCGACACCGGGGAGCTGTTTTTT.

This rearrangement joins TRBV7-8 to TRBJ1-5; maybe TRBD1 (6 bases). CDR3 size: 14 residues. The V end lost 3 bases, the J end lost 3 bases, and 9 bases lay between the germline ends. Looked up from germline, CDR1 is SGHVS and CDR2 is FQNEAQ. The CDR3 DNA is TGTGCCAGCAGCTTGGACAGTCCCAATCAGCCCCAGCATTTT. It specifies CASSLDSPNQPQHF.

This rearrangement joins TRBV6-1 to TRBJ1-5, with 9 bases aligning to TRBD1. Trimming cost V 6 bases and J 7 bases; bases outside gene matches: 13. Per germline, CDR1 MNHNS and CDR2 SASEGT. The CDR3 length is 16 residues. The CDR3 reads CASRSLQGAIFQPQHF. In nucleotides, the CDR3 is TGTGCCAGCAGATCTCTACAGGGGGCTATATTCCAGCCCCAGCATTTT.

The chain has TRBV3-1 and TRBJ2-6; D may be TRBD2 (5 bases). Germline V gene lookup returns CDR1 LGHDT and CDR2 YNNKEL (reference sequence). The CDR3 is made up of 19 amino acids. The germline V and J ends were trimmed by 1 base and 2 bases, with 18 bases remaining between them. In DNA form, the CDR3 reads TGTGCCAGCAGCCAAGCCCCTCGGAGGCCCGGGGCTGGGGCCAACGTCCTGACTTTC. Amino acids: CASSQAPRRPGAGANVLTF.

Here the CDR3 DNA reads TGCAGTGCTGGGGACTCGATCTACGAGCAGTACGTC. The encoded protein is CSAGDSIYEQYV. The chain couples TRBV20-1 to TRBJ2-7; a possible D gene is TRBD2 (6 bases). Germline V gives CDR1 DFQATT, CDR2 SNEGSKA (reference sequence). The CDR3 has 12 residues. V gave up 5 bases and J gave up 3 bases, with 11 bases separating them.